This TCR beta chain was obtained from a study of T cells after yellow fever vaccination. In the study overall: In the case of low-cell-number fractions, SMART-Seq v4 Ultra Low Input was used for preparation. Overall study findings and caveats: FACS-sorted repertoires could harbor abundant contaminating bulk-population clonotypes. Subsequent booster samples again held most clones from primary vaccination (under 98% CD4, approximately 86% CD8).

For this clonotype: Its specificity is unknown.

UMIs were added to TCR cDNA along with a universal primer site when it was made by 5'RACE template switching. A single record per CDR3 protein comes from TCRdb applying MiXCR to the 5' RACE reads. The sample contains about 260,000 distinct CDR3 sequences, about 5.2% of which appear only once. Trimming left V 1 base short and J 5 bases short, with 17 bases between. Germline assignment: CDR1 DFQATT and CDR2 SNEGSKA (reference sequence). This CDR3 has 15 residues. Here the sequenced sample was CD4+ T cells sorted from PBMCs, taken on the day of the yellow fever booster vaccination. The clonotype was recovered from a man aged 18 to 35 who received the YFV17D yellow fever vaccine. The rearrangement uses TRBV20-1 and TRBJ2-5; D unclear. DNA for the CDR3: TGCAGTGCTAGAGGATGGGTGGGCCCGCGGGAGACCCAGTACTTC. Translating gives CSARGWVGPRETQYF.